The subject of this entry is one T cell receptor (beta chain). CDR3 length: 14 amino acids. The germline CDR1 and CDR2 sequences are GTSNPN and SVGIG (reference sequence). Trimming left V 4 bases short and J 4 bases short, with 17 bases between. Generated by immunoSEQ multiplex PCR, the TCRdb table keeps only in-frame clones and is missing some. The table includes 64,000 or so clones, 92% detected once. The data belong to a study of T cell changes during pregnancy in multiple sclerosis. Here the sequenced sample was peripheral blood, taken in the first trimester of pregnancy. The clonotype was recovered from a female donor with multiple sclerosis, enrolled in a pregnancy study. The rearrangement links TRBV30 to TRBJ2-7; weak D call: TRBD1 (6 bases). CDR3: CAWTTNTGSYEQYF. CDR3 nucleotides: TGTGCCTGGACAACTAATACAGGGTCTTACGAGCAGTACTTC.